The clone carrying this T cell receptor (beta chain) has ten or more counts. Time point indicated: sample taken at primary tumor resection. More than 70 TRACERx patients with early, untreated non-small cell lung cancer donated samples. Whole RNA obtained from tumor, nontumor lung or frozen PBMC underwent sequencing without sorting. These data come from a study of spatial heterogeneity in lung cancer. In the study overall: As counted in raw reads, each unique TCR and UMI combination appeared more than ten times on average.

Germline V gene lookup returns CDR1 LNHDA and CDR2 SQIVND (reference sequence). CDR3 length: 13 residues. V shed 1 base and J shed 2 bases, with 6 bases lying between them. TCRdb reanalysed the 5' RACE reads using MiXCR and keeps one entry per CDR3 protein. This sample has approximately 40,000 distinct CDR3 sequences, with around 5% found just once. The sample consisted of PBMCs, taken at surgery. The receptor was isolated from a female donor with early-stage non-small cell lung cancer. V and J are TRBV19 and TRBJ2-7; no definite D call. The CDR3 DNA is TGTGCCAGTAGTATAGGACGGACCTACGAGCAGTACTTC. Amino acids: CASSIGRTYEQYF.